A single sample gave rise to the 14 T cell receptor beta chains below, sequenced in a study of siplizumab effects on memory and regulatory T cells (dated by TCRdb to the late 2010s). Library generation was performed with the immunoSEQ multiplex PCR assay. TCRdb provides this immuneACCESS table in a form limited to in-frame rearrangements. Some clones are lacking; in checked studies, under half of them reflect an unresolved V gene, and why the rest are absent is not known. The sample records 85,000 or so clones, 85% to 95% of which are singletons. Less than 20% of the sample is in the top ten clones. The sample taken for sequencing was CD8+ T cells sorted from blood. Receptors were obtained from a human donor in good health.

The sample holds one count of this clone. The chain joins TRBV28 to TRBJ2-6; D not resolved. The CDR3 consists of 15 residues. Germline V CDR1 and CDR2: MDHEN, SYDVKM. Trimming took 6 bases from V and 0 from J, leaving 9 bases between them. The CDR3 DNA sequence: TGTGCCAGCAGCCTGGATCTCTCTGGGGCCAACGTCCTGACTTTC. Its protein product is CASSLDLSGANVLTF.

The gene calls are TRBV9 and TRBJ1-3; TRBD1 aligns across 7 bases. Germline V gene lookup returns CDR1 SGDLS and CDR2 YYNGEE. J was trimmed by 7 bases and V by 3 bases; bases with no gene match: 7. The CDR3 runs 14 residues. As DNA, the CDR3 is TGTGCCAGCAGCGGCCGGGACAGTAAGAACACCATATATTTT. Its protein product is CASSGRDSKNTIYF.

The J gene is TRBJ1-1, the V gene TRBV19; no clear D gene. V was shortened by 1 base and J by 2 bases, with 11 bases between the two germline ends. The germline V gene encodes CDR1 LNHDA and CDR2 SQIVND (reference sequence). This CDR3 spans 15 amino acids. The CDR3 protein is CASSIGTPINTEAFF. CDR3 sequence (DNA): TGTGCCAGTAGTATAGGGACGCCGATCAACACTGAAGCTTTCTTT.

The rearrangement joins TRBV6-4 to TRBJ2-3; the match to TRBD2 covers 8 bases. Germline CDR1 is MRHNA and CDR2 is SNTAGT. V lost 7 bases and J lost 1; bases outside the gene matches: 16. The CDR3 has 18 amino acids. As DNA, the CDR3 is TGTGCCAGCACCCTAAGGGGAAAAACTAGCGGATGCACAGATACGCAGTATTTT. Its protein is CASTLRGKTSGCTDTQYF.

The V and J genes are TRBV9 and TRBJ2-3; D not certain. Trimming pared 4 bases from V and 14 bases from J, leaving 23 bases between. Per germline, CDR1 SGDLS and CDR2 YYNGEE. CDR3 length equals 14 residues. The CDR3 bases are TGTGCCAGCAGCTCCCCCACTCAAGATGACCAGCCGTATTTT. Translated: CASSSPTQDDQPYF.

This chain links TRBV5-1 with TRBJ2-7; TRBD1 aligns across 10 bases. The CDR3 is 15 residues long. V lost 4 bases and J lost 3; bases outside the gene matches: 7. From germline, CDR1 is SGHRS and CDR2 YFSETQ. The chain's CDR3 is CASSPGQGLGYEQYF. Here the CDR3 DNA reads TGCGCCAGCAGCCCGGGACAGGGGCTCGGCTACGAGCAGTACTTC. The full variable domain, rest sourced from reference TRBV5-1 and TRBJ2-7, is KAGVTQTPRYLIKTRGQQVTLSCSPISGHRSVSWYQQTPGQGLQFLFEYFSETQRNKGNFPGRFSGRQFSNSRSEMNVSTLELGDSALYLCASSPGQGLGYEQYFGPGTRLTVT.

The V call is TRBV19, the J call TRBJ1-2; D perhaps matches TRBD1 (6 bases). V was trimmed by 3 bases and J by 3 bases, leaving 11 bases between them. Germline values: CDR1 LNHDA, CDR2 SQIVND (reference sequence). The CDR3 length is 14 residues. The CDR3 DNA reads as TGTGCCAGTAGTATGCGACAGGAATACTATGGCTACACCTTC. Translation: CASSMRQEYYGYTF.

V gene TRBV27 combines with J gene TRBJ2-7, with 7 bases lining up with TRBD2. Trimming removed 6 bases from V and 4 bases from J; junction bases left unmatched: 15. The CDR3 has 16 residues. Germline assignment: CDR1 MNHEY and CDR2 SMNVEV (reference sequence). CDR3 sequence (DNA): TGTGCCAGCAGAGGGACTACCGACCCCCTACCTTACGAGCAGTACTTC. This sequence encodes CASRGTTDPLPYEQYF.

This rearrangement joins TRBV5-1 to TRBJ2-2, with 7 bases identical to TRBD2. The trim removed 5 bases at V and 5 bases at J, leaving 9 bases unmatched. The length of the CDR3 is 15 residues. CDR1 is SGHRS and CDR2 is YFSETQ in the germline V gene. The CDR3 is CASSHVAGETGELFF. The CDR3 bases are TGCGCCAGCAGTCACGTGGCGGGGGAGACCGGGGAGCTGTTTTTT.

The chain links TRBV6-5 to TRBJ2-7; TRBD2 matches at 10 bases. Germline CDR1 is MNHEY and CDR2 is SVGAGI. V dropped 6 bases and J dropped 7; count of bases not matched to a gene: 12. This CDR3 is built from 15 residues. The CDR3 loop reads CASRKGLAGAHEQYF. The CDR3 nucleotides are TGTGCCAGCAGAAAAGGGCTAGCGGGAGCTCATGAGCAGTACTTC.

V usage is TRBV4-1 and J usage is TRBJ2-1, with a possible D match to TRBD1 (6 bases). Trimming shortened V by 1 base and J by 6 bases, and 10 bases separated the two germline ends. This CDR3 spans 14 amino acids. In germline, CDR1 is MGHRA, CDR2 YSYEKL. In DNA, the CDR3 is TGCGCCAGCAGCCAAGTAGGGGGTGTCAATGAGCAGTTCTTC. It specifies CASSQVGGVNEQFF.

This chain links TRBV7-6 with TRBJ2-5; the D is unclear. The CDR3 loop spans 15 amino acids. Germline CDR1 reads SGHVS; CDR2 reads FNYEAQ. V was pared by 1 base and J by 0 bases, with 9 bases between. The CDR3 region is CASSLVEVYQETQYF. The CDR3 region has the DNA TGTGCCAGCAGCTTAGTTGAGGTGTACCAAGAGACCCAGTACTTC.

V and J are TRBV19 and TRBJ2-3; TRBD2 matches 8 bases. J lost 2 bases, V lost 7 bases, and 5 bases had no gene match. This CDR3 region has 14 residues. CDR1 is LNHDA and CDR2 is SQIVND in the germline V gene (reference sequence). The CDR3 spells CASKEAGDTDTQYF. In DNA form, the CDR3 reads TGTGCCAGTAAAGAAGCGGGGGACACAGATACGCAGTATTTT.

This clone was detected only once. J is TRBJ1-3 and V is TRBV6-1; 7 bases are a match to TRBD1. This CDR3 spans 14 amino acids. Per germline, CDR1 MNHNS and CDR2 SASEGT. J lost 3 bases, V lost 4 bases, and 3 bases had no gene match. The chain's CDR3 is CASSVRGLGNTIYF. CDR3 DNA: TGTGCCAGCAGTGTAAGGGGGCTTGGAAACACCATATATTTT.